Each of the 8 T cell receptor beta chains below was sequenced from the same sample in a study of shared clonotypes between healthy human individuals. Naive CD8 cells comprised CD45RO-negative, CCR7-positively selected cells, excluding terminally differentiated effector memory CD45RA+ cells. TCRdb keeps only in-frame clones here, not all; method: immunoSEQ multiplex PCR. The sample contains 750,000 to 1,000,000 clones, 80% to 95% of which appear only once. Material: naive CD8+ T cells sorted from blood. The source of these receptors is a man younger than 40 in good health.

The chain couples TRBV7-8 to TRBJ2-7; the D gene is possibly TRBD2 (5 bases). V shed 5 bases and J shed 1 base, with 9 bases lying between them. This CDR3 comprises 13 residues. Looked up from germline, CDR1 is SGHVS and CDR2 is FQNEAQ. The CDR3 sequence: CASSAGISYEQYF. The DNA of the CDR3 is TGTGCCAGCAGCGCCGGGATATCCTACGAGCAGTACTTC.

The rearrangement uses TRBV9 and TRBJ2-1; D tentatively reads TRBD1 or TRBD2 (6 bases each). V was clipped by 0 bases and J by 8 bases, with 15 bases between them. The germline CDR1 and CDR2 sequences are SGDLS and YYNGEE. This CDR3 has 15 amino acids. The CDR3 bases are TGTGCCAGCAGCGTAGAATGGGGGGCTCGGGATGAGCAGTTCTTC. This codes for CASSVEWGARDEQFF. Filled out from reference TRBV9 and TRBJ2-1, the complete variable domain reads DSGVTQTPKHLITATGQRVTLRCSPRSGDLSVYWYQQSLDQGLQFLIQYYNGEERAKGNILERFSAQQFPDLHSELNLSSLELGDSALYFCASSVEWGARDEQFFGPGTRLTVL.

Only one count was recorded for this clone. The chain has TRBV7-2 and TRBJ2-2; 7 nucleotides line up with TRBD2. Germline CDR1 and CDR2: SGHTA and FQGNSA. CDR3 size: 16 residues. After removal of 1 base from V and 3 bases from J, the junction contained 5 bases not matched to a gene. CDR3 residues: CASSLVSSGDTGELFF. CDR3 coding DNA: TGTGCCAGCAGCTTAGTCTCTAGCGGAGACACCGGGGAGCTGTTTTTT.

The rearrangement uses TRBV5-6 and TRBJ2-7; D remains ambiguous. Germline CDR1 reads SGHDT; CDR2 reads YYEEEE. The V gene lost 3 bases and the J gene lost 4 bases, with 5 bases spanning the gap. The CDR3 runs 11 residues. The CDR3 loop reads CASSSWYEQYF. CDR3 in DNA: TGTGCCAGCAGCTCTTGGTACGAGCAGTACTTC.

The J gene is TRBJ2-5, the V gene TRBV5-6, with D perhaps matching TRBD1 (6 bases). Germline values: CDR1 SGHDT, CDR2 YYEEEE. Trimming stripped 4 bases from V and 5 bases from J, with 15 bases between. The CDR3 extends over 14 amino acids. Here the CDR3 reads CASSEENRDETQYF. The CDR3 coding sequence is TGTGCCAGCAGCGAGGAAAACAGGGATGAGACCCAGTACTTC.

The genes are TRBV7-8 and TRBJ2-1; 12 bases are a match to TRBD2. V lost 0 bases, J lost 7 bases, and 7 bases stayed unmatched. This CDR3 is 17 amino acids long. Germline loops: CDR1 SGHVS, CDR2 FQNEAQ. The CDR3 here is CASSLAGLAGGWNEQFF. The CDR3 nucleotides are TGTGCCAGCAGCTTAGCCGGTCTAGCGGGAGGGTGGAATGAGCAGTTCTTC. Looking up the rest from reference TRBV7-8 and TRBJ2-1 gives the full variable domain: GAGVSQSPRYKVAKRGQDVALRCDPISGHVSLFWYQQALGQGPEFLTYFQNEAQLDKSGLPSDRFFAERPEGSVSTLKIQRTQQEDSAVYLCASSLAGLAGGWNEQFFGPGTRLTVL.

This clone appeared a single time. The CDR3 coding sequence is TGTGCCAGCAGCCCCGCCCTCGGTAGCGGGAGAACAGACATACATACAGATACGCAGTATTTT. Amino acid sequence: CASSPALGSGRTDIHTDTQYF. The V and J genes are TRBV13 and TRBJ2-3, with 9 bases that match TRBD2. CDR3 length equals 21 residues. Germline-derived CDR1 and CDR2 are PRHDT and FYEKMQ (reference sequence). The J segment lost 3 bases and the V segment lost 5 bases, leaving 24 bases of the junction unmatched.

The chain joins TRBV15 to TRBJ2-5; tentatively, D is TRBD1 (5 bases). CDR1 is LNHNV, CDR2 YYDKDF, per germline (reference sequence). The V and J ends lost 1 base and 2 bases respectively, with 8 bases between them. The CDR3 covers 14 residues. The CDR3 coding sequence is TGTGCCACCAGCAGAGGAAGGGGTCAAGAGACCCAGTACTTC. This codes for CATSRGRGQETQYF.